The clone carrying this T cell receptor beta chain has only a few counts. Its target is unknown. The junction and the germline gene differ at one end; a read error may be behind it. This sample was included in a study of T cells after yellow fever vaccination. The CDR3 has 12 amino acids. Germline lookup yields CDR1 DFQATT and CDR2 SNEGSKA (reference sequence). Study outcomes and limitations: Most clones from primary vaccination were detected again post-booster (around 96% CD4, around 88% CD8).

Conversion of TCR transcripts into cDNA relied on 5'RACE template switching, which added a universal primer site and UMIs. A single record per CDR3 protein comes from TCRdb applying MiXCR to the 5' RACE reads. This repertoire shows some 300,000 distinct CDR3 sequences, roughly 8.6% found once; its top ten account for 17%. The J gene is TRBJ2-1, the V gene TRBV20-1, with 8 bases fitting TRBD2. This TCR derives from a man between 18 and 35 years old who received the YFV17D yellow fever vaccine. The input for sequencing was PBMCs, taken 45 days after the first yellow fever vaccination. The CDR3 loop is CSASGERGLMVF. The CDR3 region has the DNA TGCAGTGCTAGTGGCGAGCGGGGGCTCATGGTCTTC.